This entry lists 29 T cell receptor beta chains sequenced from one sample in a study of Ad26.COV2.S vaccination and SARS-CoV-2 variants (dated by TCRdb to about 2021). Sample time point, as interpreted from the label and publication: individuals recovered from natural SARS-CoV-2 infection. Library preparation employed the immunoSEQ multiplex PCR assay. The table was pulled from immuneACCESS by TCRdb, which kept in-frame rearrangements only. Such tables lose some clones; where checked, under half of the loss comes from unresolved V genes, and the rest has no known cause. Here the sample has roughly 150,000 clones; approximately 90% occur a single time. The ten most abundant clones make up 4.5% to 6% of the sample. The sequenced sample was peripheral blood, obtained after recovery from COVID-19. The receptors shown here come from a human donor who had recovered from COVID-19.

For the CDR3, the DNA is TGTGCCAGCAGCTTGGAAGGGGTACGCACTGAAGCTTTCTTT. This translates into CASSLEGVRTEAFF. The genes are TRBV5-4 and TRBJ1-1, with TRBD1 as a possible D gene (5 bases). CDR1 is SGHNT, CDR2 YYREEE, per germline (reference sequence). The length of the CDR3 is 14 residues. The V and J ends lost 0 bases and 4 bases respectively, with 10 bases between them. The whole variable domain, filled in from reference TRBV5-4 and TRBJ1-1, reads ETGVTQSPTHLIKTRGQQVTLRCSSQSGHNTVSWYQQALGQGPQFIFQYYREEENGRGNFPPRFSGLQFPNYSSELNVNALELDDSALYLCASSLEGVRTEAFFGQGTRLTVV.

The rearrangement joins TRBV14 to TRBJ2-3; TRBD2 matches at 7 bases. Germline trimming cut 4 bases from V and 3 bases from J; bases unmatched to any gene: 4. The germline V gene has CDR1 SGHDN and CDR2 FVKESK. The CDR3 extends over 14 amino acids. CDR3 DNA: TGTGCCAGCAGCCTCGGGGGAGGGACAGATACGCAGTATTTT. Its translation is CASSLGGGTDTQYF.

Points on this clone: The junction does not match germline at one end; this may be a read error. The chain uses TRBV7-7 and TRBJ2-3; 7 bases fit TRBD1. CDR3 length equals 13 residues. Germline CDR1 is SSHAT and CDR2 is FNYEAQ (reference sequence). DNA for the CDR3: TGTGCTAGCAGCCAAGGGACAGCAGATACGCAGTATTTT. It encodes CASSQGTADTQYF.

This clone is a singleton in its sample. CDR3 nucleotides: TGTGCCAGCAGTTACGGCCCAGGGCAGGGGAGAGATACGCAGTATTTT. Amino acids: CASSYGPGQGRDTQYF. The rearrangement uses TRBV6-5 and TRBJ2-3, with D perhaps matching TRBD1 (6 bases). Per the germline V gene, CDR1 is MNHEY and CDR2 is SVGAGI. CDR3 size: 16 residues. The V end was cut by 2 bases, the J end by 5 bases, with 17 bases between.

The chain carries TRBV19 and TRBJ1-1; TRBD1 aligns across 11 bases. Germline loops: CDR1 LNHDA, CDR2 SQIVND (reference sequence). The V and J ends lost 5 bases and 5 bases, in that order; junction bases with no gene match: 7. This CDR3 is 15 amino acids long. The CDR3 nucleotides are TGTGCCAGTAGTTCGCCGGGACAGGGGGTGACTGAAGCTTTCTTT. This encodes CASSSPGQGVTEAFF.

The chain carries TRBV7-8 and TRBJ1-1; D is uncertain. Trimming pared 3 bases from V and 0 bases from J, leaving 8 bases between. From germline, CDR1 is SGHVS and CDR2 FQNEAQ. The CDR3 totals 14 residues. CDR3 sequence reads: CASSFVSMNTEAFF. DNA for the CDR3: TGTGCCAGCAGCTTTGTTTCGATGAACACTGAAGCTTTCTTT.

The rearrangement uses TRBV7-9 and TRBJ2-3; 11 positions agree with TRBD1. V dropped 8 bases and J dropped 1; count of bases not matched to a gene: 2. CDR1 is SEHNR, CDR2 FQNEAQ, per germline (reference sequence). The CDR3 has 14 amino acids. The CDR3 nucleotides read TGTGCCAGCGGGGGACAGGGGGGCACAGATACGCAGTATTTT. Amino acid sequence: CASGGQGGTDTQYF.

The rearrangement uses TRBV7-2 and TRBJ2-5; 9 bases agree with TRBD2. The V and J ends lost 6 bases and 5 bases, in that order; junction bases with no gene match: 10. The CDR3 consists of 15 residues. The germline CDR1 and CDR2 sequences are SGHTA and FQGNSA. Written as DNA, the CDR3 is TGTGCCAGCAGGCATAAGGCGGGGGGGAGGGAGACCCAGTACTTC. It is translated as CASRHKAGGRETQYF.

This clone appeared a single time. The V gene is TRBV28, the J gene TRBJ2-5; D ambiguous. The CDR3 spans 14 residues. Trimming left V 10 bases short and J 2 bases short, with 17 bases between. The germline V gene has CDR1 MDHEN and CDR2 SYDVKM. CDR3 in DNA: TGTGCCACCTTTGAGTCCCGTGAGCAAGAGACCCAGTACTTC. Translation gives CATFESREQETQYF.

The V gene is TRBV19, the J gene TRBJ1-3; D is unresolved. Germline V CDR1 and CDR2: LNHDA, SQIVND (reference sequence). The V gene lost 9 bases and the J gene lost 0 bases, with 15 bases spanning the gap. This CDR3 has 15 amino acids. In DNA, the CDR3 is TGTGCCAGCCAGGACGTCGCCGTCTCTGGAAACACCATATATTTT. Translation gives CASQDVAVSGNTIYF.

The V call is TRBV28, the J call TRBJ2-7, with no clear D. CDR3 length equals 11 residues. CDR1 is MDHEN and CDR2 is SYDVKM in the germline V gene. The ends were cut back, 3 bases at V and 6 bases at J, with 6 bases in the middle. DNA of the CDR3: TGTGCCAGCAGTTTGGTGGGCGAGCAGTACTTC. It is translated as CASSLVGEQYF.

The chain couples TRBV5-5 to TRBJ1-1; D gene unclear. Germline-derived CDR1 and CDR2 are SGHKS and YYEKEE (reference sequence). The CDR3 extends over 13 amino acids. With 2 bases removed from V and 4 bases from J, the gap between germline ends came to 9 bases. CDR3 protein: CASSFSGSTEAFF. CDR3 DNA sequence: TGTGCCAGCAGCTTCAGCGGGAGCACTGAAGCTTTCTTT. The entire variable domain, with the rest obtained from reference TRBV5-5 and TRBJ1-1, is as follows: DAGVTQSPTHLIKTRGQQVTLRCSPISGHKSVSWYQQVLGQGPQFIFQYYEKEERGRGNFPDRFSARQFPNYSSELNVNALLLGDSALYLCASSFSGSTEAFFGQGTRLTVV.

The CDR3 here is CASSAQRGGLEQYF. The CDR3, as DNA: TGCGCCAGCAGCGCCCAAAGGGGGGGGCTCGAGCAGTACTTC. The gene calls are TRBV4-1 and TRBJ2-7, with D possibly matching TRBD2 (7 bases). With 5 bases removed from V and 6 bases from J, the gap between germline ends came to 17 bases. There are 14 residues in the CDR3. Per the germline V gene, CDR1 is MGHRA and CDR2 is YSYEKL.

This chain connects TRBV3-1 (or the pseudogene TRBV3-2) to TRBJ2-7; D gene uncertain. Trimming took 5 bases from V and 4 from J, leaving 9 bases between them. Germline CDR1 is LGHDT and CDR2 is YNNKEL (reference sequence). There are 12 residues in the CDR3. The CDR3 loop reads CASSKLSYEQYF. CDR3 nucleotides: TGTGCCAGCAGCAAATTGAGTTACGAGCAGTACTTC.

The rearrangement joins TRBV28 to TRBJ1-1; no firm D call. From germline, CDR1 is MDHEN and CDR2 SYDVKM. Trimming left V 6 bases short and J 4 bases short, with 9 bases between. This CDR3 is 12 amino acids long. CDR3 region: CASRVGGTEAFF. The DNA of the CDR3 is TGTGCCAGCAGGGTCGGCGGCACTGAAGCTTTCTTT.

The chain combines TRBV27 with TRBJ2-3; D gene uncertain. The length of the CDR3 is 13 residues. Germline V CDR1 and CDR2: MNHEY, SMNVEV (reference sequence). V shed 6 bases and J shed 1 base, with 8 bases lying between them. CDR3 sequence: CASSRAGTDTQYF. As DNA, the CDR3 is TGTGCCAGCAGCCGCGCGGGCACAGATACGCAGTATTTT.

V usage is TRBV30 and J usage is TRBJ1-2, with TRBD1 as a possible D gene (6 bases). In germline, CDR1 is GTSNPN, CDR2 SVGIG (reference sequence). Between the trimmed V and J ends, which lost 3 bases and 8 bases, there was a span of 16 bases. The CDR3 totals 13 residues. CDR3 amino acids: CAWSWGALRGYTF. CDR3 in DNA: TGTGCCTGGAGCTGGGGGGCCCTCCGCGGCTACACCTTC.

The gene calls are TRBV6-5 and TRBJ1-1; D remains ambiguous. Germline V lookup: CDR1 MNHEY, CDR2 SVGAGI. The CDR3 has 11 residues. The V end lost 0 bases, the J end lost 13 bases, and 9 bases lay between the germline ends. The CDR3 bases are TGTGCCAGCAGTTACTCGCTAAGAGTTTTCTTT. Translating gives CASSYSLRVFF.

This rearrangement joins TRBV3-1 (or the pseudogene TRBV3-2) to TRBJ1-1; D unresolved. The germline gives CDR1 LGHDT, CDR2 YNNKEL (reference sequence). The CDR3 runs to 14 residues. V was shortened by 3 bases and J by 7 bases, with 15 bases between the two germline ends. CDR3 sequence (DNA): TGTGCCAGCAGCCAGCTACAGAGGTCGGTTGAAGCTTTCTTT. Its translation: CASSQLQRSVEAFF.

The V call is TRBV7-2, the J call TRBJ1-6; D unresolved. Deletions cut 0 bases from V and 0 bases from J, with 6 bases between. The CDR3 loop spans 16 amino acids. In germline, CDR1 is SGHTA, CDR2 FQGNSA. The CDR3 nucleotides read TGTGCCAGCAGCTTAGCAGAGAGCTCCTATAATTCACCCCTCCACTTT. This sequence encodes CASSLAESSYNSPLHF.

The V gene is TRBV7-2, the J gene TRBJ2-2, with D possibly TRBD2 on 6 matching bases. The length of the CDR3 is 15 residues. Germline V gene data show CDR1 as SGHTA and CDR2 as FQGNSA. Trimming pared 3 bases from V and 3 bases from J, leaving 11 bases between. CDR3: CASSLGGVHTGELFF. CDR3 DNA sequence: TGTGCCAGCAGCTTGGGGGGAGTGCACACCGGGGAGCTGTTTTTT.

The CDR3 is CASSEREEEGQKLFF. CDR3 nucleotides: TGTGCCAGCAGTGAAAGGGAGGAGGAGGGGCAAAAACTGTTTTTT. The rearrangement uses TRBV6-1 and TRBJ1-4; D might be TRBD1 (5 bases). The CDR3 has 15 residues. V dropped 2 bases and J dropped 9 bases, with 16 bases sitting between them. Germline assignment: CDR1 MNHNS and CDR2 SASEGT.

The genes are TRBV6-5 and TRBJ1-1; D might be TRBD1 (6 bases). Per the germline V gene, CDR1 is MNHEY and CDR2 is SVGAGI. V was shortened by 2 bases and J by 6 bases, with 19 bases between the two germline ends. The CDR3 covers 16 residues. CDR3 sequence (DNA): TGTGCCAGCAGTTACCTTTTCACAGGGATGTATGCTGAAGCTTTCTTT. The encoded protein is CASSYLFTGMYAEAFF.

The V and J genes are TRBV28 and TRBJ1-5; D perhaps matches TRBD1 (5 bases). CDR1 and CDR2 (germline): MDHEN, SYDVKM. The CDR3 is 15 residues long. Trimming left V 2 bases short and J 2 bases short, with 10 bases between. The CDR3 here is CASSLQGFGNQPQHF. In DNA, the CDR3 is TGTGCCAGCAGTTTACAGGGATTTGGCAATCAGCCCCAGCATTTT.

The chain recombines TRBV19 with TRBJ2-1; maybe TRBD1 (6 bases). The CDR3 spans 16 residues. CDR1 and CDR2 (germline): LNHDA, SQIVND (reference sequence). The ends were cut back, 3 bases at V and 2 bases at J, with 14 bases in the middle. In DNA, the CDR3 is TGTGCCAGTAGTATCAGAGGCAGGGGAGCCTACAATGAGCAGTTCTTC. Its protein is CASSIRGRGAYNEQFF.

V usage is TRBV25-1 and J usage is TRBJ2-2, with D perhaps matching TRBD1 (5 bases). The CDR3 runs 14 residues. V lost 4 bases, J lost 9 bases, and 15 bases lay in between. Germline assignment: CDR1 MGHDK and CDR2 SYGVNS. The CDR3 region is CASSAPGKARELFF. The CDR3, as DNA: TGTGCCAGCAGTGCACCAGGGAAGGCGAGGGAGCTGTTTTTT.

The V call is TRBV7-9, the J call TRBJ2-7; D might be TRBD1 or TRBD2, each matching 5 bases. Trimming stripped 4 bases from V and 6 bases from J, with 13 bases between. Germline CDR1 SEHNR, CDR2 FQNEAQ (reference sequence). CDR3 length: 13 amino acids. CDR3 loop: CASSSHSGTEQYF. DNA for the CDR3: TGTGCCAGCAGCTCACACTCGGGGACCGAGCAGTACTTC.

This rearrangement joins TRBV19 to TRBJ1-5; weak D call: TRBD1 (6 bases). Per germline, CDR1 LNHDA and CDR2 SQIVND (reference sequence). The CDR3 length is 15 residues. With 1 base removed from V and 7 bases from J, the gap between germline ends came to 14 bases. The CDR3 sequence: CASSIVQGPEQPQHF. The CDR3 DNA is TGTGCCAGTAGTATAGTACAGGGTCCAGAGCAGCCCCAGCATTTT.

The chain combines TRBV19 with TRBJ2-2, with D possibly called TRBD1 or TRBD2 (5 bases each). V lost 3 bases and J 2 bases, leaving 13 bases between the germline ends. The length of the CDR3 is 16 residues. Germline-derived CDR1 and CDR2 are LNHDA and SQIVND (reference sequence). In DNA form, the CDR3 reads TGTGCCAGTAGTATGTTGGGGGTTAGAAACACCGGGGAGCTGTTTTTT. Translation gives CASSMLGVRNTGELFF.